This TCR beta chain was documented in a study of blood T cell repertoires in COVID-19. This table comes from immunoSEQ multiplex PCR, and its TCRdb copy is limited to in-frame clones, with some not included. The sample has roughly 250,000 clones; approximately 90% are singletons. V lost 2 bases to trimming and J lost 7 bases; unmatched junction nucleotides: 11. CDR1 SGHRS and CDR2 YFSETQ come from the germline V gene. CDR3 size: 16 residues. The sequencing input was peripheral blood. This rearrangement joins TRBV5-1 to TRBJ1-4; 7 bases agree with TRBD1. The clonotype was recovered from a woman in her thirties or forties with acute or convalescent COVID-19. DNA of the CDR3: TGCGCCAGCAGCTTCCTGTCGACAGGGAACGGTGAAAAACTGTTTTTT. It specifies CASSFLSTGNGEKLFF.